This T cell receptor beta chain was identified during a study of control samples from healthy donors and cancer patients. Generated by immunoSEQ multiplex PCR, the TCRdb table keeps only in-frame clones and is missing some. In the table there are roughly 76,000 clones, over 85% of which are singletons. The CDR3 has 15 residues. Deletions cut 1 base from V and 4 bases from J, with 14 bases between. Per the germline V gene, CDR1 is SGHDT and CDR2 is YYEEEE. The clonotype comes from a woman aged 40 to 50 with lung cancer. The chain joins TRBV5-6 to TRBJ1-1; D gene unclear. Sequenced input: PBMCs. CDR3 DNA sequence: TGTGCCAGCAGCTTGACGAACGTCGGGAGCACTGAAGCTTTCTTT. It codes for CASSLTNVGSTEAFF.